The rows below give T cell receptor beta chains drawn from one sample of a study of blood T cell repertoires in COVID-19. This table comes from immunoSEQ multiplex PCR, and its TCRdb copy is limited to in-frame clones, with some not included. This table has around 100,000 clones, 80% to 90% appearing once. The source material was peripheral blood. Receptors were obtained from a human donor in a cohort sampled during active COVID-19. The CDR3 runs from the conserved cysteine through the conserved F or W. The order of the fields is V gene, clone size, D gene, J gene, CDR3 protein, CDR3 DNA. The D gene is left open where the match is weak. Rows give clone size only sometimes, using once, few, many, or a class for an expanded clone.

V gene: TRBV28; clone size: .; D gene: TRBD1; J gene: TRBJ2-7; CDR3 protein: CASSGDRGPDEQYF; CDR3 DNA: TGTGCCAGCAGTGGGGACAGGGGGCCCGACGAGCAGTACTTC
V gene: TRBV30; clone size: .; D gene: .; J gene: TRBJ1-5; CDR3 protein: CAWSGGGGQPQHF; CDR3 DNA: TGTGCCTGGAGTGGAGGGGGGGGTCAGCCCCAGCATTTT
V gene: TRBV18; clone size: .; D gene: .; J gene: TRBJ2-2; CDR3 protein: CASSERDTGELFF; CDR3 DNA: TGTGCCAGCTCCGAGAGGGACACCGGGGAGCTGTTTTTT
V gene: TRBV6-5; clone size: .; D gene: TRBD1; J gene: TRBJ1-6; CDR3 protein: CASSYDRDRDSPLHF; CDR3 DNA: TGTGCCAGCAGTTACGACAGGGATAGGGATTCACCCCTCCACTTT
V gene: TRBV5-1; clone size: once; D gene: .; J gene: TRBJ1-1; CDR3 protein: CASSLGVLRQVYGTEAFF; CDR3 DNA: TGCGCCAGCAGCCTGGGAGTTCTACGACAGGTATACGGCACTGAAGCTTTCTTT
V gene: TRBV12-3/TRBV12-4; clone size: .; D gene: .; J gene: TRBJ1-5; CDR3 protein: CASSRQANQPQHF; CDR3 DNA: TGTGCCAGCAGTAGACAGGCCAATCAGCCCCAGCATTTT
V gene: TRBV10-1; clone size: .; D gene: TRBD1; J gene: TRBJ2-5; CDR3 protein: CASKHRGQETQYF; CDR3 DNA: TGCGCCAGCAAACACAGGGGGCAGGAGACCCAGTACTTC
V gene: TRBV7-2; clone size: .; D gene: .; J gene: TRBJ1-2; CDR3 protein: CASKGLGTDGYTF; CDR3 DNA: TGTGCCAGCAAAGGTTTGGGTACAGATGGCTACACCTTC
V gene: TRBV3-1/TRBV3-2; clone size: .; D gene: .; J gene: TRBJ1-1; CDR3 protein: CASSQNHMNTEAFF; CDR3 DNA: TGTGCCAGCAGCCAAAATCACATGAACACTGAAGCTTTCTTT
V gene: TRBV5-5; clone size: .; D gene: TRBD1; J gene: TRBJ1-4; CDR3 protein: CASRGQDAGHEKLFF; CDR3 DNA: TGTGCCAGCAGAGGACAGGACGCAGGACATGAAAAACTGTTTTTT
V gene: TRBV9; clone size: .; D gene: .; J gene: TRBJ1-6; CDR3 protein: CASSVDPGLNSPLHF; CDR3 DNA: TGTGCCAGCAGCGTAGATCCGGGACTAAATTCACCCCTCCACTTT
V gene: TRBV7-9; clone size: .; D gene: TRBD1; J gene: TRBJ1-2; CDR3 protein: CASSSTHRGHYGYTF; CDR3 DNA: TGTGCCAGCAGCTCCACACACAGGGGGCACTATGGCTACACCTTC
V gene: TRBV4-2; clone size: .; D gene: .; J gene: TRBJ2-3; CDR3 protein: CASSQDWGVRTDTQYF; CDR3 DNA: TGTGCCAGCAGCCAAGATTGGGGGGTTCGCACAGATACGCAGTATTTT
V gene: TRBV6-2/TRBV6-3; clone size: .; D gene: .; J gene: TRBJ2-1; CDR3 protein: CASSWRARYEQFF; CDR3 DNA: TGTGCCAGCAGTTGGAGGGCTAGGTATGAGCAGTTCTTC
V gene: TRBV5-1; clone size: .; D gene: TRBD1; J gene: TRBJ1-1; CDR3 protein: CASSAGQMNTEAFF; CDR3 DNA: TGCGCCAGCAGCGCGGGACAGATGAACACTGAAGCTTTCTTT
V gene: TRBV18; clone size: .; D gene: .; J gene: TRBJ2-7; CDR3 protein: CASSPRDFGEQYF; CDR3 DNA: TGTGCCAGCTCACCCCGGGACTTTGGGGAGCAGTACTTC
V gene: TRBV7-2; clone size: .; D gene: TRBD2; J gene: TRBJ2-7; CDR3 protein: CASSLSPATSAYEQYF; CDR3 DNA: TGTGCCAGCAGCTTAAGTCCTGCAACTAGCGCCTACGAGCAGTACTTC
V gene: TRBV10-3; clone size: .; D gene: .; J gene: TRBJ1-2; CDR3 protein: CAISGRDISYGYTF; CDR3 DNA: TGTGCCATCAGTGGCCGGGACATAAGCTATGGCTACACCTTC
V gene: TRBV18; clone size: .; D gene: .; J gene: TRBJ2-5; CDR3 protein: CASSPPGQQETQYF; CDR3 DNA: TGTGCCAGCTCACCACCGGGGCAGCAAGAGACCCAGTACTTC
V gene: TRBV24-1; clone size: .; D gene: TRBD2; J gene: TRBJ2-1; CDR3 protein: CATSDISGGSYNEQFF; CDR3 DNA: TGTGCCACCAGTGACATAAGCGGGGGCTCCTACAATGAGCAGTTCTTC
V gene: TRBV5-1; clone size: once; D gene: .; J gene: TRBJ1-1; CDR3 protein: CASSLTGGDTEAFF; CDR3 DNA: TGCGCCAGCAGCTTAACCGGGGGGGACACTGAAGCTTTCTTT
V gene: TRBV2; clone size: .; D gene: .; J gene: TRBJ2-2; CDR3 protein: CASSEAGGPTGELFF; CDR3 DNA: TGTGCCAGCAGTGAAGCGGGGGGTCCCACCGGGGAGCTGTTTTTT
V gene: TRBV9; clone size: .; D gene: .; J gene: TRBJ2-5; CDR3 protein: CASSVGLQETQYF; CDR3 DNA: TGTGCCAGCAGCGTCGGTCTCCAAGAGACCCAGTACTTC
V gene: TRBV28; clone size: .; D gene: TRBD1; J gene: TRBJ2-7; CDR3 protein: CASTRDSSYEQYF; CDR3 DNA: TGTGCCAGCACCAGGGACAGCTCCTACGAGCAGTACTTC
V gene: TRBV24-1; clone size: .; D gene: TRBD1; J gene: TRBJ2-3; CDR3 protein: CATRGQGTDTQYF; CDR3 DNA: TGTGCCACCAGGGGACAGGGCACAGATACGCAGTATTTT
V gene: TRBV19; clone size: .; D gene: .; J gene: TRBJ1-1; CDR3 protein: CASSIKVSTEAFF; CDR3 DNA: TGTGCCAGTAGTATAAAAGTGAGCACTGAAGCTTTCTTT
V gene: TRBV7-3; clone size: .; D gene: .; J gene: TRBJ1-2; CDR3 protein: CASSAGRDYGYTF; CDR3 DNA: TGTGCCAGCAGCGCCGGGCGGGACTATGGCTACACCTTC
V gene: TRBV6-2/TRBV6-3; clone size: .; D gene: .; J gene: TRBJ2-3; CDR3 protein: CASSYSTTSTDTQYF; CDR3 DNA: TGTGCCAGCAGTTACTCGACTACTAGCACAGATACGCAGTATTTT
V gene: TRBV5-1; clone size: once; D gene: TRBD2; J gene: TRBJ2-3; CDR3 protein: CASSAGGAESTDTQYF; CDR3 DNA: TGCGCCAGCAGCGCCGGGGGGGCCGAGTCGACGGATACGCAGTATTTT
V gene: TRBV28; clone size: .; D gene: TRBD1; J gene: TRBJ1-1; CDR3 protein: CASSQIKQGMNTEAFF; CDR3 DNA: TGTGCCAGCAGTCAGATCAAACAGGGGATGAACACTGAAGCTTTCTTT
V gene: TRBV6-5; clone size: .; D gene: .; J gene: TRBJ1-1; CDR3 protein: CASSTPGAGAFF; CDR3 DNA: TGTGCCAGCAGTACCCCAGGGGCGGGAGCTTTCTTT
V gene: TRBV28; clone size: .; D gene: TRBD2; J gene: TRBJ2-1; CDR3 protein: CASSLMREGHEQFF; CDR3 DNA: TGTGCCAGCAGTTTAATGCGGGAGGGGCATGAGCAGTTCTTC
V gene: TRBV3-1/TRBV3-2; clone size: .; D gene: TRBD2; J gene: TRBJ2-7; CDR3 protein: CASSQRLAGGEQYF; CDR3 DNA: TGTGCCAGCAGCCAACGACTAGCGGGTGGCGAGCAGTACTTC